Below are 27 T cell receptor beta chains sequenced from a single sample in a study of CD8 T cells in Susac syndrome. An amount of RNA that ranged from 0.5 to 1 ug was reverse transcribed with random hexamers. MiXCR was run by TCRdb on the immunoSEQ multiplex PCR reads, yielding one entry per CDR3 protein. The sample shows about 19,000 distinct CDR3 sequences, 85% to 95% of them seen only once. The sequenced sample was CD8+ T cells from PBMCs. These receptors were collected from a human donor in good health.

This rearrangement joins TRBV10-3 to TRBJ2-3, with unresolved D. V lost 8 bases, J lost 3 bases, and 3 bases lay in between. The CDR3 length is 10 residues. CDR1 and CDR2 (germline): ENHRY, SYGVKD. Written as DNA, the CDR3 is TGTGCCATCGGAACAGATACGCAGTATTTT. The encoded protein is CAIGTDTQYF.

The CDR3 is CASSNIAGRTIGEQFF. The CDR3 DNA sequence: TGTGCCAGCAGCAATATAGCGGGTAGGACGATAGGTGAGCAGTTCTTC. This sequence joins TRBV7-9 and TRBJ2-1, with 7 bases lining up with TRBD2. Germline values: CDR1 SEHNR, CDR2 FQNEAQ (reference sequence). The CDR3 consists of 16 residues. Losses at the gene ends were 5 bases for V and 9 bases for J; bases not matched to a gene: 16.

This clonotype was observed a single time. The chain links TRBV28 to TRBJ1-5; tentative D call: TRBD1 (5 bases). V lost 2 bases, J lost 0 bases, and 14 bases lay in between. Looked up from germline, CDR1 is MDHEN and CDR2 is SYDVKM. The CDR3 loop spans 17 amino acids. The DNA for the CDR3 is TGTGCCAGCAGTTTAATCTTTAGGGACGATAGCAATCAGCCCCAGCATTTT. This gives the protein CASSLIFRDDSNQPQHF.

The chain has TRBV15 and TRBJ2-1; TRBD2 matches at 14 bases. The CDR3 length is 16 residues. V gave up 1 base and J gave up 5 bases; unmatched junction bases: 1. Germline CDR1 and CDR2: LNHNV and YYDKDF (reference sequence). The CDR3 DNA follows: TGTGCCACCAGCAGAGGACTAGCGGGAGGGGACAATGAGCAGTTCTTC. It is translated as CATSRGLAGGDNEQFF.

The chain employs TRBV28 and TRBJ2-3; 7 bases are a match to TRBD1. CDR1 is MDHEN, CDR2 SYDVKM, per germline. The trim removed 5 bases at V and 0 bases at J, leaving 5 bases unmatched. The CDR3 sequence is 15 residues long. CDR3 in amino acids: CASSLDRSSTDTQYF. As DNA, the CDR3 is TGTGCCAGCAGTCTGGACAGGTCTAGCACAGATACGCAGTATTTT.

A remark on this clonotype: The junction and the germline gene differ at one end; a read error may be behind it. This chain links TRBV15 with TRBJ2-7, with D tentatively TRBD2 (5 bases). Germline V gives CDR1 LNHNV, CDR2 YYDKDF (reference sequence). The CDR3 spans 12 residues. The CDR3 DNA is TGTGCCACCGGCAGCGGACCCTACGAGCAGTACTTC. This sequence encodes CATGSGPYEQYF.

The rearrangement links TRBV7-9 to TRBJ2-1, with a tentative D call TRBD1 (5 bases). V gave up 5 bases and J gave up 0 bases, with 17 bases separating them. The germline gives CDR1 SEHNR, CDR2 FQNEAQ (reference sequence). There are 17 residues in the CDR3. This chain's CDR3 is CASSGTGTHSSYNEQFF. For the CDR3, the DNA is TGTGCCAGCAGCGGTACAGGTACCCACAGCTCCTACAATGAGCAGTTCTTC.

J is TRBJ2-7 and V is TRBV7-8; TRBD1 matches 9 bases. This CDR3 comprises 16 residues. Germline V CDR1 and CDR2: SGHVS, FQNEAQ. With V trimmed by 1 base and J by 5 bases, 9 bases remained unmatched. In DNA, the CDR3 is TGTGCCAGCAGCTTAGAACCGGGACAGGGCGACCACGAGCAGTACTTC. Amino acid sequence: CASSLEPGQGDHEQYF.

V gene TRBV24-1 combines with J gene TRBJ2-1, with 8 bases aligning to TRBD1. Looked up from germline, CDR1 is KGHDR and CDR2 is SFDVKD. There are 15 residues in the CDR3. V lost 7 bases and J lost 3; bases outside the gene matches: 7. CDR3 bases: TGTGCCACCAGCGGAGGACAGGGCAACTACAATGAGCAGTTCTTC. Protein product: CATSGGQGNYNEQFF.

V usage is TRBV7-9 and J usage is TRBJ2-5, with D possibly matching TRBD1 (5 bases). This CDR3 spans 16 amino acids. The V and J ends lost 3 bases and 0 bases respectively, with 14 bases between them. Germline-derived CDR1 and CDR2 are SEHNR and FQNEAQ (reference sequence). The CDR3 loop is CASSFWFETDQETQYF. For the CDR3, the DNA is TGTGCCAGCAGCTTTTGGTTCGAGACAGACCAAGAGACCCAGTACTTC.

J is TRBJ2-3 and V is TRBV4-3, with 10 bases identical to TRBD2. The CDR3 is made up of 18 amino acids. The germline CDR1 and CDR2 sequences are LGHNA and YSLEER. V was pared by 2 bases and J by 0 bases, with 8 bases of the junction left unmatched. Written as DNA, the CDR3 is TGCGCCAGCAGCCAATTACTTCTAGCGGGAGAGAGCACAGATACGCAGTATTTT. It translates to CASSQLLLAGESTDTQYF.

The rearrangement links TRBV28 to TRBJ2-3; possibly TRBD2 for D (5 bases). CDR1 is MDHEN, CDR2 SYDVKM, per germline. Trimming pared 5 bases from V and 5 bases from J, leaving 20 bases between. The CDR3 is 16 residues long. The CDR3 DNA is TGTGCCAGCAGTCCCCGGGGAGCGCCCCGCGGAGATACGCAGTATTTT. It codes for CASSPRGAPRGDTQYF.

Here the CDR3 DNA reads TGCGCCAGCAGCTTGGACAGGAGCGCGAACACCGGGGAGCTGTTTTTT. It encodes CASSLDRSANTGELFF. The chain combines TRBV5-1 with TRBJ2-2, with D perhaps matching TRBD1 (5 bases). The CDR3 length is 16 residues. Trimming left V 0 bases short and J 0 bases short, with 9 bases between. Germline CDR1 is SGHRS and CDR2 is YFSETQ.

This sequence joins TRBV10-3 and TRBJ1-1; no clear D gene. The germline V gene has CDR1 ENHRY and CDR2 SYGVKD. Trimming took off 6 bases at V and 9 bases at J, with 11 bases between the two ends. The CDR3 loop spans 11 amino acids. The CDR3 region has the DNA TGTGCCATCAGCGATAGTGGGAAAGCTTTCTTT. Encoded protein: CAISDSGKAFF.

This chain links TRBV28 with TRBJ1-5; D gene uncertain. The CDR3 has 17 amino acids. The germline V and J ends were trimmed by 3 bases and 0 bases, with 15 bases remaining between them. Germline V gene data show CDR1 as MDHEN and CDR2 as SYDVKM. Here the CDR3 reads CASSFVSWAPSNQPQHF. CDR3 nucleotides: TGTGCCAGCAGTTTCGTGAGTTGGGCACCTAGCAATCAGCCCCAGCATTTT. Looking up the rest from reference TRBV28 and TRBJ1-5 gives the full variable domain: DVKVTQSSRYLVKRTGEKVFLECVQDMDHENMFWYRQDPGLGLRLIYFSYDVKMKEKGDIPEGYSVSREKKERFSLILESASTNQTSMYLCASSFVSWAPSNQPQHFGDGTRLSIL.

The rearrangement uses TRBV28 and TRBJ1-1; 7 bases match TRBD1. Germline CDR1 is MDHEN and CDR2 is SYDVKM. The CDR3 runs to 12 residues. DNA for the CDR3: TGTGTAGGCCAGGGGGAAAACACTGAAGCTTTCTTT. It yields the protein CVGQGENTEAFF.

The chain links TRBV9 to TRBJ2-5; D is perhaps TRBD2 (5 bases). V shed 0 bases and J shed 4 bases, with 13 bases lying between them. The V gene's germline CDR1 is SGDLS and CDR2 YYNGEE. The CDR3 length is 15 residues. In nucleotides, the CDR3 is TGTGCCAGCAGCGTAGTATCAGGAGGTATAGAGACCCAGTACTTC. Translated, it gives CASSVVSGGIETQYF.

This rearrangement joins TRBV6-1 to TRBJ2-2; possibly TRBD1 or TRBD2 for D (5 bases each). V was shortened by 4 bases and J by 4 bases, with 19 bases between the two germline ends. The CDR3 is 17 residues long. Germline V CDR1 and CDR2: MNHNS, SASEGT. The CDR3 coding sequence is TGTGCCAGCAGTGCCGACTTTTGGGGGTTTGGCACCGGGGAGCTGTTTTTT. Protein: CASSADFWGFGTGELFF.

This clonotype was detected only a few times. This sequence joins TRBV23-1 and TRBJ2-3; the D gene is possibly TRBD2 (6 bases). TRBV23-1 is placed among ORFs of uncertain function. This CDR3 spans 17 amino acids. V lost 5 bases, J lost 0 bases, and 18 bases lay in between. CDR3 in amino acids: CASSSGLAGFSTDTQYF. Here the CDR3 DNA reads TGCGCCAGCAGTTCAGGACTGGCGGGGTTTAGCACAGATACGCAGTATTTT.

The genes are TRBV5-1 and TRBJ2-2; D is possibly TRBD1 (6 bases). V lost 4 bases to trimming and J lost 1 base, with 14 bases between them. Germline V gene lookup returns CDR1 SGHRS and CDR2 YFSETQ. The CDR3 extends over 16 amino acids. This CDR3 is CASSHQDRLNTGELFF. In nucleotides, the CDR3 is TGCGCCAGCAGCCACCAGGACAGATTGAACACCGGGGAGCTGTTTTTT.

V is TRBV7-9 and J is TRBJ2-1; no definite D call. V shed 5 bases and J shed 8 bases, with 16 bases lying between them. CDR1 is SEHNR and CDR2 is FQNEAQ in the germline V gene (reference sequence). There are 14 residues in the CDR3. This chain's CDR3 is CASSHPPSADEQFF. CDR3 DNA: TGTGCCAGCAGCCATCCTCCCTCAGCAGATGAGCAGTTCTTC.

This chain links TRBV28 with TRBJ2-7, with D possibly TRBD2 on 5 matching bases. From germline, CDR1 is MDHEN and CDR2 SYDVKM. This CDR3 contains 15 residues. Between the trimmed V and J ends, which lost 5 bases and 2 bases, there was a span of 16 bases. CDR3 protein: CASSPIGGWAYEQYF. The CDR3 nucleotides read TGTGCCAGCAGTCCCATCGGCGGGTGGGCCTACGAGCAGTACTTC.

This clonotype showed up just once. The CDR3: CASSLGAPYEQYV. DNA for the CDR3: TGTGCCAGCAGTCTCGGAGCGCCTTACGAGCAGTACGTC. This chain connects TRBV12-3 or TRBV12-4 to TRBJ2-7; no reliable D call. Trimming stripped 5 bases from V and 4 bases from J, with 12 bases between. The CDR3 has 13 residues.

V gene TRBV28 combines with J gene TRBJ1-4; a possible D gene is TRBD1 (6 bases). The germline V gene has CDR1 MDHEN and CDR2 SYDVKM. The CDR3 length is 15 residues. V dropped 5 bases and J dropped 8 bases, with 18 bases sitting between them. The CDR3 spells CASSEIQGYGEKLFF. The CDR3 nucleotides are TGTGCCAGCAGTGAGATACAGGGATATGGGGAAAAACTGTTTTTT.

The chain couples TRBV7-7 to TRBJ2-2, with D unclear. Germline values: CDR1 SSHAT, CDR2 FNYEAQ (reference sequence). Between the trimmed V and J ends, which lost 1 base and 7 bases, there was a span of 10 bases. This CDR3 has 14 amino acids. This chain's CDR3 is CASSLVFLGGELFF. The CDR3 DNA follows: TGTGCCAGCAGCTTAGTGTTTCTAGGCGGGGAGCTGTTTTTT.

The count of this clonotype is one. The rearrangement uses TRBV29-1 and TRBJ1-4; D remains unclear. The germline gives CDR1 SQVTM, CDR2 ANQGSEA. This CDR3 has 14 residues. V was cut by 0 bases and J by 1 base, with 6 bases left in between. For the CDR3, the DNA is TGCAGCGTTGAAGATGGGGTAACTAATGAAAAACTGTTTTTT. This codes for CSVEDGVTNEKLFF.

The chain recombines TRBV7-9 with TRBJ1-2; the D is unclear. Germline loops: CDR1 SEHNR, CDR2 FQNEAQ (reference sequence). V lost 1 base, J lost 11 bases, and 11 bases lay in between. The CDR3 loop spans 12 amino acids. Written as DNA, the CDR3 is TGTGCCAGCAGCTTAGACAGTATTGGGTACACCTTC. This sequence encodes CASSLDSIGYTF. Filled out from reference TRBV7-9 and TRBJ1-2, the complete variable domain reads DTGVSQNPRHKITKRGQNVTFRCDPISEHNRLYWYRQTLGQGPEFLTYFQNEAQLEKSRLLSDRFSAERPKGSFSTLEIQRTEQGDSAMYLCASSLDSIGYTFGSGTRLTVV.